The 13 T cell receptor beta chains below were found in one sample sequenced in a study of shared clonotypes between healthy human individuals. The table came from immunoSEQ multiplex PCR; TCRdb's copy has only in-frame clones and leaves some out. Of approximately 2.5 million clones detected, 93% appear once; the ten largest clones hold about 0.34%. The specimen was naive CD4+ T cells from PBMCs. This sample's subset: CD45RA+ positively selected. Receptor source: a man between 18 and 35 years old in good health. Some clones in this sample may be carry-over from other donors' samples.

The gene calls are TRBV7-2 and TRBJ2-3; 9 nucleotides line up with TRBD1. The CDR3 length is 15 residues. V dropped 5 bases and J dropped 4; count of bases not matched to a gene: 7. Germline V gives CDR1 SGHTA, CDR2 FQGNSA. The CDR3 spells CASSLRTGGADTQYF. In nucleotides, the CDR3 is TGTGCCAGCAGCCTTAGAACAGGGGGCGCAGATACGCAGTATTTT.

The V and J genes are TRBV18 and TRBJ2-4; D might be TRBD2 (6 bases). Germline CDR1 and CDR2: KGHSH and LQKENI. V lost 0 bases and J lost 0, with 12 bases in between. The CDR3 totals 17 residues. CDR3 nucleotide sequence: TGTGCCAGCTCACCACCTAATAGCGGCATAGCCAAAAACATTCAGTACTTC. This sequence encodes CASSPPNSGIAKNIQYF. The full variable domain, rest sourced from reference TRBV18 and TRBJ2-4, is NAGVMQNPRHLVRRRGQEARLRCSPMKGHSHVYWYRQLPEEGLKFMVYLQKENIIDESGMPKERFSAEFPKEGPSILRIQQVVRGDSAAYFCASSPPNSGIAKNIQYFGAGTRLSVL.

The gene calls are TRBV6-5 and TRBJ2-1; D may be TRBD2 (6 bases). Trimming took 10 bases from V and 8 from J, leaving 24 bases between them. The CDR3 loop spans 15 amino acids. In germline, CDR1 is MNHEY, CDR2 SVGAGI. The CDR3 sequence: CATADYYRGTDEQFF. The DNA of the CDR3 is TGTGCCACCGCGGACTACTATCGCGGTACCGATGAGCAGTTCTTC.

The CDR3 loop is CASSAGSGTGTEAFF. The CDR3 DNA sequence: TGTGCCAGCTCAGCAGGGTCGGGGACTGGCACTGAAGCTTTCTTT. The chain employs TRBV18 and TRBJ1-1; perhaps TRBD1 as D (5 bases). Germline V gene sequence: CDR1 KGHSH, CDR2 LQKENI. The CDR3 spans 15 residues. V shed 5 bases and J shed 4 bases, with 17 bases lying between them.

The chain combines TRBV4-3 with TRBJ1-4, with D perhaps TRBD1 (6 bases). Per the germline V gene, CDR1 is LGHNA and CDR2 is YSLEER. V lost 4 bases and J 6 bases, leaving 15 bases between the germline ends. CDR3 size: 15 residues. CDR3 in amino acids: CASSPLGRGDEKLFF. DNA for the CDR3: TGCGCCAGCAGCCCGCTGGGTAGGGGGGATGAAAAACTGTTTTTT.

This clone was seen only a few times. This chain links TRBV28 with TRBJ1-2, with D possibly TRBD1 on 5 matching bases. This CDR3 is built from 13 residues. Germline CDR1 MDHEN, CDR2 SYDVKM. V dropped 6 bases and J dropped 2 bases, with 10 bases sitting between them. CDR3 region: CASRKEGNYGYTF. For the CDR3, the DNA is TGTGCCAGCAGGAAGGAGGGGAACTATGGCTACACCTTC.

The chain uses TRBV6-1 and TRBJ2-7; 10 positions agree with TRBD1. Germline V gives CDR1 MNHNS, CDR2 SASEGT. V lost 6 bases to trimming and J lost 2 bases; unmatched junction nucleotides: 7. The CDR3 extends over 15 amino acids. CDR3 residues: CASREGQGRPYEQYF. The CDR3 DNA is TGTGCCAGCAGGGAGGGACAGGGGCGACCCTACGAGCAGTACTTC.

The rearrangement uses TRBV11-2 and TRBJ1-1; D is perhaps TRBD1 (6 bases). The CDR3 is 16 residues long. The ends were cut back, 2 bases at V and 4 bases at J, with 17 bases in the middle. From germline, CDR1 is SGHAT and CDR2 FQNNGV. The CDR3 nucleotides read TGTGCCAGCAGCTTAATGGGGGGCCTATTCCCCACTGAAGCTTTCTTT. Translated, it gives CASSLMGGLFPTEAFF.

A single count supports this clone. The rearrangement joins TRBV5-4 to TRBJ2-5; tentative D call: TRBD2 (6 bases). The V gene's germline CDR1 is SGHNT and CDR2 YYREEE (reference sequence). This CDR3 comprises 15 residues. V gave up 1 base and J gave up 1 base, with 11 bases separating them. CDR3 region: CASSLNPGVQETQYF. In DNA form, the CDR3 reads TGTGCCAGCAGCTTGAACCCGGGAGTCCAAGAGACCCAGTACTTC.

On this clone itself: Different DNA sequences within this sample yield the same CDR3. The V gene is TRBV5-1, the J gene TRBJ2-5, with no clear D. The germline V gene has CDR1 SGHRS and CDR2 YFSETQ. The V gene lost 0 bases and the J gene lost 3 bases, with 9 bases spanning the gap. The CDR3 has 14 residues. CDR3 sequence (DNA): TGCGCCAGCAGCTTGGCTGGCAGAGAAGAGACCCAGTACTTC. This gives the protein CASSLAGREETQYF.

The chain combines TRBV18 with TRBJ2-7; TRBD2 matches at 8 bases. Germline CDR1 is KGHSH and CDR2 is LQKENI. The length of the CDR3 is 17 residues. The trim removed 0 bases at V and 2 bases at J, leaving 9 bases unmatched. The CDR3 DNA follows: TGTGCCAGCTCACCACCGAAGACTAGCGCCCCTGCCTACGAGCAGTACTTC. Its protein is CASSPPKTSAPAYEQYF.

CDR3 nucleotide sequence: TGTGCCAGCAGCTTAGAACAGGCGTTCGTTGGGACTAATGAAAAACTGTTTTTT. It is translated as CASSLEQAFVGTNEKLFF. The chain uses TRBV7-9 and TRBJ1-4; possible D gene TRBD1, 5 bases. The V end was cut by 1 base, the J end by 2 bases, with 17 bases between. Per germline, CDR1 SEHNR and CDR2 FQNEAQ (reference sequence). The CDR3 loop spans 18 amino acids. The full variable domain, rest sourced from reference TRBV7-9 and TRBJ1-4, is DTGVSQNPRHKITKRGQNVTFRCDPISEHNRLYWYRQTLGQGPEFLTYFQNEAQLEKSRLLSDRFSAERPKGSFSTLEIQRTEQGDSAMYLCASSLEQAFVGTNEKLFFGSGTQLSVL.

Points on this clone: Other DNA sequences in the same sample also yield this CDR3. This chain links TRBV2 with TRBJ1-2; D ambiguous. Germline V gene data show CDR1 as SNHLY and CDR2 as FYNNEI. The CDR3 contains 13 residues. Trimming stripped 4 bases from V and 1 base from J, with 7 bases between. CDR3 sequence: CASSAEGNYGYTF. CDR3 DNA: TGTGCCAGCAGTGCTGAGGGTAACTATGGCTACACCTTC.